This TCR beta chain emerged from a study of T-cell memory formation after mild COVID-19. TCRdb processed the 5' RACE reads anew with MiXCR; each CDR3 protein has one entry. The data contain a few hundred thousand distinct CDR3 sequences, roughly an eighth of them seen just once; the ten biggest clones take up roughly a fifth. To note about this clonotype: The antigen is undetermined.

Study-level results: Contracting CD4+ clones lay largely in CM and EM, with CD8+ ones residing in EMRA.

This CDR3 region has 14 residues. V lost 6 bases to trimming and J lost 6 bases, with 17 bases between them. Germline CDR1 is SNHLY and CDR2 is FYNNEI. The chain uses TRBV2 and TRBJ1-1; D call uncertain. This TCR derives from a young man who had mild COVID-19 (a few samples of this study predate the infection). Cell type and time point are not known. Sequencing was carried out using PBMCs or a T cell subset sorted from them (not recorded which). The CDR3, as DNA: TGTGCCAGCAGCGAGATTAGGGTTGGTGCTGAAGCTTTCTTT. This gives the protein CASSEIRVGAEAFF.